This entry features one T cell receptor (beta chain) sequence. Its matching antigen is unknown. Employing constant-segment primers, 5'RACE generated TCR alpha and TCR beta cDNA libraries bearing sample barcodes and UMIs. Each CDR3 protein is one row after TCRdb ran MiXCR on the 5' RACE reads. Of about half a million distinct CDR3 sequences in the sample, about 20% were seen once. This entry is derived from a study of T-cell memory formation after mild COVID-19. Study-level results: Of the contracting clones, CD4+ ones lay mainly in CM and EM, and CD8+ ones in EMRA. Cross-reactive memory seemingly joined, as some responding clones were found in pre-infection memory. There was a balanced CD4/CD8 profile in clones contracting day 15 to 85, and later expanders leaned CD4+.

The TCR was taken from an adult woman who had mild COVID-19 (a few samples of this study predate the infection). Cell type and time point are not known. The specimen sequenced was PBMCs or a T cell subset sorted from them (not recorded which).

CDR3 in amino acids: CASSEILREPSTYGYTF. DNA of the CDR3: TGTGCCAGCAGTGAAATTTTACGAGAGCCCTCAACTTATGGCTACACCTTC. The rearrangement uses TRBV6-1 and TRBJ1-2, with D hard to call. V was shortened by 2 bases and J by 5 bases, with 21 bases between the two germline ends. The CDR3 length is 17 residues. CDR1 and CDR2 (germline): MNHNS, SASEGT.